Listed below are T cell receptor beta chains from one sample, sequenced in a study of T cell clonotyping in hematopoietic cell transplantation. Only in-frame clones appear in the TCRdb table, and some are missing; sequencing was by immunoSEQ multiplex PCR. This table has around 40,000 clones, approximately 95% appearing once. The source was peripheral blood mononuclear cells, collected before stem cell transplant. The receptors were sampled from a middle-aged man with chronic myeloid leukemia. Some clones in this sample may be carry-over from other donors' samples. CDR3s include the opening cysteine and the closing phenylalanine or tryptophan.

v_call | cdr3_length | cdr3_aa
TRBV7-2 | 16 | CASSLELAWSTGELFF
TRBV6-5 | 15 | CASSRTRVGTYGYTF
TRBV5-6 | 14 | CASSPAWSTGGYTF
TRBV30 | 12 | CAWSDTQGEAFF
TRBV6-1 | 13 | CASRRGVREKLFF
TRBV7-2 | 13 | CASSLGTVTEAFF
TRBV30 | 16 | CAWSVLTSGGTDTQYF
TRBV11-3 | 13 | CASSPGQAYGYTF
TRBV19 | 15 | CASSLQGGRNYGYTF
TRBV2 | 14 | CASSAFQGDTEAFF
TRBV9 | 15 | CASSVGGLNQETQYF
TRBV5-1 | 13 | CASRKSGEHEQFF
TRBV29-1 | 13 | CSAKQGFTDTQYF
TRBV7-7 | 14 | CASSLVQNTGELFF
TRBV5-4 | 17 | CASSLGGRGSGANVLTF
TRBV6-6 | 12 | CASSGATDTQYF
TRBV10-3 | 15 | CAISESRQGAGEQYF
TRBV7-8 | 16 | CASSEAGGLTNEKLFF
TRBV30 | 12 | CAWSTGRGGYTF
TRBV5-6 | 16 | CASSLGSGQRLYGYTF
TRBV19 | 14 | CASSIGTVNTEAFF
TRBV28 | 15 | CASSYPQGSVTEAFF
TRBV11-2 | 14 | CASSTGLWGETQYF
TRBV7-2 | 13 | CASSLARGTEAFF
TRBV5-4 | 14 | CASSLGGQNYGYTF
TRBV7-2 | 13 | CASRAKGYAEAFF
TRBV19 | 12 | CASSNRGDEQYF
TRBV13 | 14 | CASSLDRGTDTQYF
TRBV29-1 | 14 | CSVRRERTTDTQYF
TRBV19 | 11 | CALSSVGGYTF
TRBV19 | 14 | CASNSQGGSYEQYF
TRBV4-1 | 15 | CASSQESGGRSPLHF
TRBV7-3 | 17 | CASSPRDRGLTDYGYTF
TRBV5-6 | 17 | CASSFRPAVAVNTEAFF
TRBV5-6 | 11 | CASIGGADITF
TRBV7-7 | 14 | CASSPGVRGDTQYF
TRBV6-5 | 15 | CASSYSTGVIDEQFF
TRBV11-3 | 13 | CASSRDINSEAFF
TRBV5-1 | 17 | CASSSDLTGRDPYEQYF
TRBV7-6 | 15 | CASSLSGTSWNEQFF
TRBV6-5 | 12 | CASSYQGGTTFF
TRBV7-8 | 14 | CASSLDIRNYGYTF
TRBV28 | 10 | CASSFEEQFF
TRBV11-3 | 14 | CASSFTGGGYGYTF
TRBV30 | 13 | CALTRGASYEQYF
TRBV5-4 | 15 | CASSLTAGGLETQYF
TRBV5-4 | 19 | CASSLKDGRGRGNTGELFF
TRBV4-2 | 16 | CASSQDEGTGGEKLFF
TRBV28 | 15 | CASSLPGDNNQPQHF
TRBV13 | 16 | CASSRRQGANTDTQYF
TRBV5-1 | 18 | CASSLGPRTGGSNSPLHF
TRBV4-1 | 18 | CASSQGTGRRATNEKLFF